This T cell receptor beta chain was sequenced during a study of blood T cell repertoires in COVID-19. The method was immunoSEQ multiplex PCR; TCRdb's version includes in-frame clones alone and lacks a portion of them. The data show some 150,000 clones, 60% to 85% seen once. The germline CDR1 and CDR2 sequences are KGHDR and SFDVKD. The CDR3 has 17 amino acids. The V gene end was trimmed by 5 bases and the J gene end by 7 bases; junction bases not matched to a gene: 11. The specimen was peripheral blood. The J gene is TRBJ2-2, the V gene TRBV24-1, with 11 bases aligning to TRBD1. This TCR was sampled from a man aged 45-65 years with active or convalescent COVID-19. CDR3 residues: CATSVPPGTGGIGELFF. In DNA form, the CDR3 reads TGTGCCACCAGTGTTCCTCCCGGGACAGGGGGGATCGGGGAGCTGTTTTTT.